This TCR beta chain was profiled in a study of CD8+ T cells in alopecia areata. Findings and caveats of the study: Any link of baseline CD8+ expansion to response, resting on one nonresponder, remains uncertain.

The CDR3 runs 16 residues. The V gene's germline CDR1 is MGHDK and CDR2 SYGVNS. The trim removed 2 bases at V and 7 bases at J, leaving 10 bases unmatched. Treatment: oral pan-JAK inhibitor, 5-10 mg twice daily. The sequencing template was cDNA reverse transcribed from extracted RNA. Only in-frame clones appear in the TCRdb table, and some are missing; sequencing was by immunoSEQ multiplex PCR. The sample comprises 250,000 to 300,000 clones, roughly 60% of which are singletons, and less than 2% rests with the top ten. On this clone: Its antigen is undetermined.

The sequence was collected from a human donor with alopecia areata. The J gene is TRBJ1-2, the V gene TRBV25-1; 10 bases match TRBD1. This specimen consisted of CD4+ T cells sorted from blood, obtained at week 24, from a patient treated with tofacitinib. CDR3 sequence reads: CASSEPRTGGSGGYTF. The CDR3 bases are TGTGCCAGCAGTGAACCCCGGACAGGGGGATCCGGTGGCTACACCTTC.